Each of the 27 T cell receptor beta chains below was sequenced from the same sample in a study of identical twins. TCRdb independently ran MiXCR on the 5' RACE reads; one entry per CDR3 protein. The sample carries approximately 600,000 distinct CDR3 sequences, 7.1% recorded once. The sample was also linked to a second study, of yellow fever vaccine responses in identical twins.

The source material was PBMCs. The origin of the receptors is a woman aged 18-30 years in good health.

In its sample, this clonotype was seen many times. The chain has TRBV29-1 and TRBJ2-2, with 8 bases lining up with TRBD1. The CDR3 spans 13 residues. Germline V gene lookup returns CDR1 SQVTM and CDR2 ANQGSEA. The junction had 1 base not matched to a gene; V was cut back by 7 bases and J by 0 bases. Written as DNA, the CDR3 is TGCAGCGCGGACAGGGCGAACACCGGGGAGCTGTTTTTT. Protein product: CSADRANTGELFF.

V is TRBV7-2 and J is TRBJ1-5, with 8 bases matching TRBD1. CDR1 is SGHTA, CDR2 FQGNSA, per germline. This CDR3 is built from 15 residues. Trimming cost V 5 bases and J 5 bases; bases outside gene matches: 8. The CDR3 loop reads CASSRRTGSDQPQHF. The CDR3 region has the DNA TGTGCCAGCAGCCGCAGGACAGGGTCCGATCAGCCCCAGCATTTT.

The table lists this clonotype with a few counts. The chain combines TRBV12-5 with TRBJ2-5, with TRBD2 matching over 11 bases. CDR1 and CDR2 from the germline V gene are LGHNT and FRNRAP. The ends lost 5 bases at V and 3 bases at J; junction bases unmatched: 5. The CDR3 totals 15 residues. The DNA of the CDR3 is TGTGCTAGTGGTGCTCCGGGACTAGCGGAAGAGACCCAGTACTTC. Its protein product is CASGAPGLAEETQYF.

This clonotype appeared many times. The genes are TRBV20-1 and TRBJ2-3, with a tentative D call TRBD2 (7 bases). This CDR3 has 16 amino acids. Germline CDR1 is DFQATT and CDR2 is SNEGSKA (reference sequence). The V end was cut by 6 bases, the J end by 2 bases, with 21 bases between. The CDR3 spells CSATRAGGGHTDTQYF. CDR3 sequence (DNA): TGCAGTGCCACTAGAGCGGGCGGGGGACACACAGATACGCAGTATTTT.

This clonotype occurred a few times. The chain is built from TRBV10-3 and TRBJ2-7, with TRBD2 as a possible D gene (5 bases). The CDR3 is 14 amino acids. Germline V gene data show CDR1 as ENHRY and CDR2 as SYGVKD. The V gene lost 3 bases and the J gene lost 0 bases, with 9 bases spanning the gap. The CDR3 bases are TGTGCCATCAGTGAATCGGGAAGCTCCTACGAGCAGTACGTC. Translating gives CAISESGSSYEQYV.

This clonotype was counted many times. The chain is built from TRBV14 and TRBJ1-6; D is uncertain. There are 18 residues in the CDR3. The V and J ends lost 5 bases and 0 bases respectively, with 17 bases between them. Per germline, CDR1 SGHDN and CDR2 FVKESK. CDR3 nucleotides: TGTGCCAGCAGCTCCCCGGGTCGCATAAGCTCCTATAATTCACCCCTCCACTTT. Its protein product is CASSSPGRISSYNSPLHF.

The chain employs TRBV24-1 and TRBJ2-1; D uncertain. Germline lookup yields CDR1 KGHDR and CDR2 SFDVKD. Deletions cut 5 bases from V and 13 bases from J, with 20 bases between. This CDR3 contains 14 residues. For the CDR3, the DNA is TGTGCCACCAGTGGCCAGTCGTCCCGTGAACTTCAGTTCTTC. This translates into CATSGQSSRELQFF.

In this sample, this clonotype turned up many times. This chain links TRBV10-3 with TRBJ2-5; D is perhaps TRBD1 (6 bases). Germline lookup yields CDR1 ENHRY and CDR2 SYGVKD. This CDR3 has 17 residues. V was pared by 0 bases and J by 0 bases, with 14 bases between. The CDR3 reads CAISESGPGTYQETQYF. In DNA, the CDR3 is TGTGCCATCAGTGAGTCTGGTCCCGGGACATACCAAGAGACCCAGTACTTC.

This clonotype was counted ten times or more. V is TRBV5-1 and J is TRBJ2-1; 8 bases align to TRBD2. CDR1 is SGHRS and CDR2 is YFSETQ in the germline V gene. The CDR3 spans 17 residues. V trimming: 0 bases; J trimming: 0 bases; junction bases outside the gene matches: 5. CDR3 sequence (DNA): TGCGCCAGCAGCTTGGGGATTAGCGGGATCTCCTACAATGAGCAGTTCTTC. It codes for CASSLGISGISYNEQFF.

This clonotype has just a few counts. This rearrangement joins TRBV12-5 to TRBJ2-3, with D tentatively TRBD2 (7 bases). Germline CDR1 is LGHNT and CDR2 is FRNRAP. This CDR3 is built from 17 residues. Trimming left V 0 bases short and J 6 bases short, with 19 bases between. CDR3 coding DNA: TGTGCTAGTGGTTTGGTACTTAAGGGGGGGTCTATGGATACGCAGTATTTT. Its protein product is CASGLVLKGGSMDTQYF.

This clonotype came up many times. The chain links TRBV3-1 to TRBJ2-1; 9 bases map to TRBD1. CDR1 and CDR2 (germline): LGHDT, YNNKEL (reference sequence). V shed 0 bases, J shed 7 bases, and the junction held 4 bases outside the gene matches. CDR3 size: 15 residues. As DNA, the CDR3 is TGTGCCAGCAGCCAAGAAGGGGACAGGGTGAATGAGCAGTTCTTC. Translated: CASSQEGDRVNEQFF.

The rearrangement joins TRBV6-2 or TRBV6-3 to TRBJ2-7, with D perhaps matching TRBD1 or TRBD2 (5 bases each). V was pared by 6 bases and J by 2 bases, with 14 bases between. The CDR3 has 14 residues. Germline CDR1 reads MNHEY; CDR2 reads SVGEGT. The CDR3: CASSPRQTTYEQYV. CDR3 DNA: TGTGCCAGCAGCCCAAGACAGACTACCTACGAGCAGTACGTC.

This clonotype has a handful of counts. The chain couples TRBV6-5 to TRBJ2-1, with D possibly being TRBD1 (6 bases). Germline V gene data show CDR1 as MNHEY and CDR2 as SVGAGI. CDR3 size: 14 residues. V was cut by 5 bases and J by 7 bases, with 15 bases left in between. This chain's CDR3 is CASSNRVGWNEQFF. The CDR3 region has the DNA TGTGCCAGCAGTAACAGGGTCGGGTGGAATGAGCAGTTCTTC.

This clonotype was counted ten times or more. The genes are TRBV11-2 and TRBJ2-3, with 7 nucleotides matching TRBD2. V lost 6 bases, J lost 8 bases, and 23 bases stayed unmatched. CDR3 size: 18 residues. CDR1 and CDR2 from the germline V gene are SGHAT and FQNNGV. The CDR3 loop is CASRAPGGHILSSGTQYF. The DNA of the CDR3 is TGTGCCAGCAGAGCCCCGGGAGGACACATACTTTCTTCGGGTACGCAGTATTTT. Full variable domain (outside the CDR3, taken from reference TRBV11-2 and TRBJ2-3): EAGVAQSPRYKIIEKRQSVAFWCNPISGHATLYWYQQILGQGPKLLIQFQNNGVVDDSQLPKDRFSAERLKGVDSTLKIQPAKLEDSAVYLCASRAPGGHILSSGTQYFGPGTRLTVL.

In this sample, this clonotype turned up many times. The chain couples TRBV28 to TRBJ2-1; D perhaps matches TRBD2 (6 bases). Trimming stripped 6 bases from V and 8 bases from J, with 20 bases between. CDR1 is MDHEN, CDR2 SYDVKM, per germline. The CDR3 totals 15 residues. For the CDR3, the DNA is TGTGCCAGCAGCCCGTCCCGGGACTTCCCCGATGAGCAGTTCTTC. Its protein is CASSPSRDFPDEQFF.

The rearrangement links TRBV20-1 to TRBJ1-1; D is unresolved. Germline V lookup: CDR1 DFQATT, CDR2 SNEGSKA (reference sequence). The CDR3 extends over 11 amino acids. The V end lost 3 bases, the J end lost 2 bases, and 4 bases lay between the germline ends. Written as DNA, the CDR3 is TGCAGTGCTAGCGATAACACTGAAGCTTTCTTT. It is translated as CSASDNTEAFF.

The table lists this clonotype with a few counts. J is TRBJ2-1 and V is TRBV29-1; D remains ambiguous. V gave up 2 bases and J gave up 10 bases, with 6 bases separating them. Germline CDR1 SQVTM, CDR2 ANQGSEA. This CDR3 has 10 residues. The CDR3 protein is CSVEIREQFF. DNA of the CDR3: TGCAGCGTTGAAATCAGGGAGCAGTTCTTC.

This clonotype has a handful of counts. The chain couples TRBV5-5 to TRBJ1-5; unclear D gene. V lost 1 base and J lost 0, with 8 bases in between. The length of the CDR3 is 15 residues. From germline, CDR1 is SGHKS and CDR2 YYEKEE (reference sequence). The CDR3 is CASSLLHYSNQPQHF. CDR3 bases: TGTGCCAGCAGCTTGTTACATTATAGCAATCAGCCCCAGCATTTT.

The genes are TRBV10-2 and TRBJ1-3; 9 bases are shared with TRBD1. The junction had 0 bases not matched to a gene; V was cut back by 8 bases and J by 4 bases. This CDR3 spans 12 amino acids. CDR1 WSHSY and CDR2 SAAADI come from the germline V gene. The CDR3 region is CASGTGGNTIYF. Written as DNA, the CDR3 is TGCGCCAGCGGGACAGGGGGAAACACCATATATTTT.

V and J are TRBV11-3 and TRBJ2-3, with D perhaps matching TRBD1 or TRBD2 (6 bases each). Trimming removed 5 bases from V and 3 bases from J, with 18 bases in between. Germline V gives CDR1 SGHNT, CDR2 YENEEA. The CDR3 is made up of 16 amino acids. The CDR3 loop reads CASSVGTGGGTDTQYF. DNA of the CDR3: TGTGCCAGCAGCGTAGGGACCGGAGGGGGAACAGATACGCAGTATTTT.

The V and J genes are TRBV4-2 and TRBJ1-1, with D unclear. Germline V lookup: CDR1 LGHNA, CDR2 YNFKEQ. Trimming took off 5 bases at V and 1 base at J, with 8 bases between the two ends. The CDR3 covers 13 residues. The CDR3 spells CASSSRKNTEAFF. In DNA, the CDR3 is TGTGCCAGCAGCTCTCGGAAGAACACTGAAGCTTTCTTT.

The V and J genes are TRBV10-1 and TRBJ1-4, with TRBD1 matching over 8 bases. Per the germline V gene, CDR1 is WNHNN and CDR2 is SYGVQD (reference sequence). The CDR3 is 15 amino acids. V gave up 6 bases and J gave up 6 bases; unmatched junction bases: 9. This CDR3 is CASSDRGGGDEKLFF. CDR3 in DNA: TGCGCCAGCAGCGACAGGGGAGGAGGAGATGAAAAACTGTTTTTT.

J is TRBJ1-4 and V is TRBV11-2; maybe TRBD1 (6 bases). This CDR3 region has 15 residues. V lost 1 base, J lost 5 bases, and 11 bases lay in between. Germline V gene data show CDR1 as SGHAT and CDR2 as FQNNGV. The chain's CDR3 is CASSLGGQRNEKLFF. The CDR3 nucleotides are TGTGCCAGCAGCTTAGGAGGACAGAGAAATGAAAAACTGTTTTTT.

This clonotype showed up just a few times. V and J are TRBV7-2 and TRBJ1-1; D is undetermined. CDR1 is SGHTA, CDR2 FQGNSA, per germline. The CDR3 length is 14 residues. Trimming cost V 8 bases and J 1 base, with 14 bases left between them. CDR3 sequence reads: CASVLWVRNTEAFF. CDR3 in DNA: TGTGCCAGCGTATTATGGGTCAGGAACACTGAAGCTTTCTTT.

This clonotype was detected only a few times. This chain uses TRBV28 with TRBJ2-1; possible D gene TRBD2, 5 bases. Per the germline V gene, CDR1 is MDHEN and CDR2 is SYDVKM. Trimming removed 5 bases from V and 4 bases from J, with 18 bases in between. The CDR3 is made up of 16 amino acids. The CDR3 sequence: CASSRTRLLLYNEQFF. The CDR3 nucleotides are TGTGCCAGCAGTCGCACGCGACTATTGTTATACAATGAGCAGTTCTTC.

This chain joins TRBV20-1 and TRBJ1-6; possibly TRBD1 for D (5 bases). The CDR3 spans 14 residues. Trimming took off 3 bases at V and 7 bases at J, with 13 bases between the two ends. Germline V gives CDR1 DFQATT, CDR2 SNEGSKA (reference sequence). DNA for the CDR3: TGCAGTGCTAGTGTTCAGGGTGTAAATTCACCCCTCCACTTT. Amino acids: CSASVQGVNSPLHF.

This clonotype was seen a few times. The chain has TRBV6-1 and TRBJ2-7; TRBD1 matches 10 bases. V was clipped by 2 bases and J by 11 bases; unmatched bases: 12. The germline V gene has CDR1 MNHNS and CDR2 SASEGT. The CDR3 is 15 amino acids. The CDR3 DNA follows: TGTGCCAGCAGTGAATTCGGGACAGGGGTATTTCTTGAGTACTTC. Translated, it gives CASSEFGTGVFLEYF.